This T cell receptor beta chain is from a study of blood T cell repertoires in COVID-19. Study-level background: Samples of COVID-19 (acute and convalescent) were obtained from the United States, Italy and Spain. PBMCs, B-cell-depleted T cells, or T cells were the source of the cDNA or gDNA that made up the material.

The germline V gene has CDR1 SNHLY and CDR2 FYNNEI. Deletions cut 7 bases from V and 2 bases from J, with 11 bases between. The CDR3 is 13 amino acids. Clones were sequenced by immunoSEQ multiplex PCR, and TCRdb holds only the in-frame ones, with some missing. The table shows 300,000 to 450,000 clones, with approximately 81% occurring only once. The genes are TRBV2 and TRBJ1-1; the D gene is possibly TRBD1 (5 bases). The receptor's source is a woman under 30 with acute or convalescent COVID-19. The specimen was peripheral blood. CDR3: CASIRRGNTEAFF. DNA of the CDR3: TGTGCCAGCATTCGTAGGGGCAACACTGAAGCTTTCTTT.